This TCR beta chain emerged from a study of cytomegalovirus exposure and HLA in healthy donors. On this clone itself: Its antigen is not known.

Looked up from germline, CDR1 is MDHEN and CDR2 is SYDVKM. Trimming stripped 3 bases from V and 8 bases from J, with 16 bases between. The CDR3 is 14 amino acids. Vbeta (60) and Jbeta (13) primers were used in the PCR. Only in-frame clones appear in the TCRdb table, and some are missing; sequencing was by immunoSEQ multiplex PCR. This repertoire shows over 60,000 clones, roughly 75% found once; its top ten account for approximately 7%. Study observations and caveats: Association of 16,951 TCR beta sequences with HLA alleles was found at 0.05 false discovery rate in a later analysis.

Sequenced material: PBMCs. The TCR originated in a woman aged 25 to 39 in good health and CMV-seropositive. J is TRBJ1-2 and V is TRBV28, with D tentatively TRBD1 (6 bases). The CDR3: CASSLTLNREGYTF. The CDR3 DNA reads as TGTGCCAGCAGTTTGACCTTAAACAGGGAGGGCTACACCTTC.